A single sample gave rise to the 9 T cell receptor beta chains below, sequenced in a study of vaccination effects on CD4 cells after COVID-19. Viral peptide pools were used in the ViraFEST assay to expand antigen-specific CD4+ T cells, and sequencing came afterward. Upon completion of about 10 days in culture, CD4+ T cells were isolated. Antigens for these TCRs are unknown. Measured with immunoSEQ multiplex PCR; TCRdb has only the in-frame clones, and not every one. The sample lists 25,000 to 35,000 clones; roughly two thirds were seen once. The sequencing used CD4+ T cells from PBMCs cultured with HCoV-229E spike peptides, collected before COVID-19 vaccination. These TCRs come from a human donor who received a COVID-19 vaccine.

The V gene is TRBV2, the J gene TRBJ2-1; 10 bases fit TRBD2. CDR3 length: 16 residues. Germline CDR1 SNHLY, CDR2 FYNNEI. V shed 2 bases and J 5 bases; nucleotides not matched to a gene: 6. CDR3 region: CASSERRTSGNNEQFF. CDR3 sequence (DNA): TGTGCCAGCAGTGAACGAAGGACTAGCGGCAACAATGAGCAGTTCTTC.

V usage is TRBV5-6 and J usage is TRBJ1-1; D unclear. The CDR3 totals 14 residues. CDR1 SGHDT and CDR2 YYEEEE come from the germline V gene. V was shortened by 2 bases and J by 0 bases, with 8 bases between the two germline ends. CDR3 bases: TGTGCCAGCAGCTTTCAAAAGTTGAACACTGAAGCTTTCTTT. Encoded protein: CASSFQKLNTEAFF.

The V and J genes are TRBV11-2 and TRBJ1-2; 9 nucleotides align to TRBD1. The germline V gene encodes CDR1 SGHAT and CDR2 FQNNGV. There are 14 residues in the CDR3. J gave up 2 bases and V 3 bases, and 1 base lay outside the gene matches. The CDR3 coding sequence is TGTGCCAGCAGCTTTGGGACAGGGAACTATGGCTACACCTTC. Amino acid sequence: CASSFGTGNYGYTF.

This rearrangement joins TRBV10-3 to TRBJ1-5; unclear D gene. Germline assignment: CDR1 ENHRY and CDR2 SYGVKD. V lost 2 bases to trimming and J lost 1 base, with 9 bases between them. The CDR3 has 15 amino acids. CDR3 in DNA: TGTGCCATCAGTGAGGAGGGAGGGAGCAATCAGCCCCAGCATTTT. This gives the protein CAISEEGGSNQPQHF.

Points on this clone: A read error may produce the germline difference seen at one junction end. This chain joins TRBV5-1 and TRBJ2-1; possibly TRBD2 for D (5 bases). The V gene's germline CDR1 is SGHRS and CDR2 YFSETQ. The CDR3 is 15 residues long. CDR3 sequence (DNA): TGCGCCAGCACCTTGCAAGGGAGCTCCTACAATGAGCAGTTCTTC. It codes for CASTLQGSSYNEQFF. Using reference TRBV5-1 and TRBJ2-1 for the parts outside the CDR3, the full variable domain is KAGVTQTPRYLIKTRGQQVTLSCSPISGHRSVSWYQQTPGQGLQFLFEYFSETQRNKGNFPGRFSGRQFSNSRSEMNVSTLELGDSALYLCASTLQGSSYNEQFFGPGTRLTVL.

This clone appeared a few times. The V call is TRBV19, the J call TRBJ1-5; TRBD1 is a possible D gene (5 bases). V was pared by 6 bases and J by 5 bases, with 17 bases between. The germline V gene has CDR1 LNHDA and CDR2 SQIVND (reference sequence). The CDR3 runs 15 residues. The CDR3 DNA follows: TGTGCCAGTAGATGGGGCGGACCTAGGGATCAGCCCCAGCATTTT. Translating gives CASRWGGPRDQPQHF.

This clone was observed once. The rearrangement joins TRBV27 to TRBJ2-5; 11 bases line up with TRBD2. This CDR3 is built from 19 residues. Germline assignment: CDR1 MNHEY and CDR2 SMNVEV (reference sequence). V was pared by 0 bases and J by 5 bases, with 14 bases of the junction left unmatched. The CDR3 DNA is TGTGCCAGCAGTTTATCGCCTTATAGCGGGAGGGCCGGAGCGGAGACCCAGTACTTC. Protein sequence: CASSLSPYSGRAGAETQYF.

The CDR3: CASRDYLGGELFF. The CDR3 DNA reads as TGTGCCAGCCGGGACTACCTCGGCGGGGAGCTGTTTTTT. V is TRBV3-1 (or the pseudogene TRBV3-2) and J is TRBJ2-2; TRBD2 aligns across 7 bases. CDR1 LGHDT and CDR2 YNNKEL come from the germline V gene (reference sequence). V lost 8 bases, J lost 7 bases, and 7 bases stayed unmatched. The CDR3 has 13 amino acids.

The chain combines TRBV27 with TRBJ1-2, with TRBD1 matching over 7 bases. CDR3 length: 15 residues. Losses at the gene ends were 6 bases for V and 2 bases for J; bases not matched to a gene: 9. The germline V gene has CDR1 MNHEY and CDR2 SMNVEV (reference sequence). In nucleotides, the CDR3 is TGTGCCAGCAGACCTCCAGGGGGGCGCAACTATGGCTACACCTTC. Translation gives CASRPPGGRNYGYTF.